The 4 T cell receptor beta chains given below trace back to one sample, sequenced in a study of blood T cell repertoires in COVID-19. Method: immunoSEQ multiplex PCR; TCRdb's copy keeps in-frame clones and lacks some. Among more than 300,000 clones listed, roughly 80% were seen once. Input material: PBMCs or T cells enriched from blood (not recorded which). The receptors were gathered from a woman aged 45-65 years who had recovered from COVID-19.

The chain links TRBV19 to TRBJ2-2; 7 nucleotides agree with TRBD2. V lost 7 bases and J lost 6; bases outside the gene matches: 5. CDR3 size: 13 residues. Germline CDR1 and CDR2: LNHDA and SQIVND (reference sequence). The CDR3 DNA follows: TGTGCCAGTACTCCGGGGGGAGCCGGGGAGCTGTTTTTT. This sequence encodes CASTPGGAGELFF.

This CDR3 reads CASSMVLAGGSTSYNEQFF. The CDR3 DNA reads as TGTGCCAGTAGTATGGTCCTAGCGGGGGGGAGTACCTCCTACAATGAGCAGTTCTTC. The genes are TRBV19 and TRBJ2-1; TRBD2 aligns across 12 bases. Germline CDR1 LNHDA, CDR2 SQIVND (reference sequence). J was trimmed by 0 bases and V by 3 bases; bases with no gene match: 9. This CDR3 has 19 amino acids.

V and J are TRBV5-4 and TRBJ1-5; 7 bases map to TRBD1. The V and J ends lost 4 bases and 7 bases, in that order; junction bases with no gene match: 5. There are 13 residues in the CDR3. CDR1 and CDR2 (germline): SGHNT, YYREEE (reference sequence). The DNA for the CDR3 is TGTGCCAGCAGCCGAGACAGGGTGCAGCCCCAGCATTTT. It encodes CASSRDRVQPQHF. Complete variable domain (other parts from reference TRBV5-4 and TRBJ1-5): ETGVTQSPTHLIKTRGQQVTLRCSSQSGHNTVSWYQQALGQGPQFIFQYYREEENGRGNFPPRFSGLQFPNYSSELNVNALELDDSALYLCASSRDRVQPQHFGDGTRLSIL.

The CDR3 nucleotides are TGCGCCAGCAGCCCAACCGGGAAAAGCAATCAGCCCCAGCATTTT. As protein: CASSPTGKSNQPQHF. This chain joins TRBV5-1 and TRBJ1-5; D remains ambiguous. The CDR3 has 15 amino acids. Germline CDR1 is SGHRS and CDR2 is YFSETQ. Trimming shortened V by 4 bases and J by 1 base, and 12 bases separated the two germline ends.